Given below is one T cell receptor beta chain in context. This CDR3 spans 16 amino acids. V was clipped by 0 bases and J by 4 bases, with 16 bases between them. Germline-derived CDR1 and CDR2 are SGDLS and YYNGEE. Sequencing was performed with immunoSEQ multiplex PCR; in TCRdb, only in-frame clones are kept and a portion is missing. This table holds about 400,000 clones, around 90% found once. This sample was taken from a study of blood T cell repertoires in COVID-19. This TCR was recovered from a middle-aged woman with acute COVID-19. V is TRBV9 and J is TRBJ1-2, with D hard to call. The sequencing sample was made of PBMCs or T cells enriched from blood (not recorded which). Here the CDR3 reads CASSVGEDTGLYGYTF. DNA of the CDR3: TGTGCCAGCAGCGTAGGTGAAGATACCGGACTCTATGGCTACACCTTC.